This TCR beta chain is from a study of shared clonotypes between healthy human individuals. The germline CDR1 and CDR2 sequences are SGHRS and YFSETQ. The CDR3 is 14 residues long. The V and J ends lost 4 bases and 5 bases, in that order; junction bases with no gene match: 6. Overall study findings and caveats: Researchers found naive subsets generally carried larger estimated richness than memory subsets. Sampling used blood alone; tissue repertoires probably differ. Clonotype sharing across several donors was observed for around 4.5% of naive CD4 clonotypes. Deeper or shallower sequencing was expected to change how clonotypes are shared among donors.

Concerning this clone: Its target is unknown. Other DNA sequences in this specimen translate into the identical CDR3.

Generated by immunoSEQ multiplex PCR, the TCRdb table keeps only in-frame clones and is missing some. Of over 2 million clones detected, approximately 90% appear once; the ten largest clones hold approximately 0.4%. The rearrangement links TRBV5-1 to TRBJ1-1; 9 nucleotides agree with TRBD1. Sequencing was done on a sample of naive CD4+ T cells from PBMCs. Subset defined: CD45RA+ positively selected. This clonotype was sampled from a man younger than 30 in good health. Some clones in this sample may be carry-over from other donors' samples. CDR3 loop: CASSHGQGRTEAFF. Here the CDR3 DNA reads TGCGCCAGCAGCCATGGACAGGGGCGGACTGAAGCTTTCTTT.